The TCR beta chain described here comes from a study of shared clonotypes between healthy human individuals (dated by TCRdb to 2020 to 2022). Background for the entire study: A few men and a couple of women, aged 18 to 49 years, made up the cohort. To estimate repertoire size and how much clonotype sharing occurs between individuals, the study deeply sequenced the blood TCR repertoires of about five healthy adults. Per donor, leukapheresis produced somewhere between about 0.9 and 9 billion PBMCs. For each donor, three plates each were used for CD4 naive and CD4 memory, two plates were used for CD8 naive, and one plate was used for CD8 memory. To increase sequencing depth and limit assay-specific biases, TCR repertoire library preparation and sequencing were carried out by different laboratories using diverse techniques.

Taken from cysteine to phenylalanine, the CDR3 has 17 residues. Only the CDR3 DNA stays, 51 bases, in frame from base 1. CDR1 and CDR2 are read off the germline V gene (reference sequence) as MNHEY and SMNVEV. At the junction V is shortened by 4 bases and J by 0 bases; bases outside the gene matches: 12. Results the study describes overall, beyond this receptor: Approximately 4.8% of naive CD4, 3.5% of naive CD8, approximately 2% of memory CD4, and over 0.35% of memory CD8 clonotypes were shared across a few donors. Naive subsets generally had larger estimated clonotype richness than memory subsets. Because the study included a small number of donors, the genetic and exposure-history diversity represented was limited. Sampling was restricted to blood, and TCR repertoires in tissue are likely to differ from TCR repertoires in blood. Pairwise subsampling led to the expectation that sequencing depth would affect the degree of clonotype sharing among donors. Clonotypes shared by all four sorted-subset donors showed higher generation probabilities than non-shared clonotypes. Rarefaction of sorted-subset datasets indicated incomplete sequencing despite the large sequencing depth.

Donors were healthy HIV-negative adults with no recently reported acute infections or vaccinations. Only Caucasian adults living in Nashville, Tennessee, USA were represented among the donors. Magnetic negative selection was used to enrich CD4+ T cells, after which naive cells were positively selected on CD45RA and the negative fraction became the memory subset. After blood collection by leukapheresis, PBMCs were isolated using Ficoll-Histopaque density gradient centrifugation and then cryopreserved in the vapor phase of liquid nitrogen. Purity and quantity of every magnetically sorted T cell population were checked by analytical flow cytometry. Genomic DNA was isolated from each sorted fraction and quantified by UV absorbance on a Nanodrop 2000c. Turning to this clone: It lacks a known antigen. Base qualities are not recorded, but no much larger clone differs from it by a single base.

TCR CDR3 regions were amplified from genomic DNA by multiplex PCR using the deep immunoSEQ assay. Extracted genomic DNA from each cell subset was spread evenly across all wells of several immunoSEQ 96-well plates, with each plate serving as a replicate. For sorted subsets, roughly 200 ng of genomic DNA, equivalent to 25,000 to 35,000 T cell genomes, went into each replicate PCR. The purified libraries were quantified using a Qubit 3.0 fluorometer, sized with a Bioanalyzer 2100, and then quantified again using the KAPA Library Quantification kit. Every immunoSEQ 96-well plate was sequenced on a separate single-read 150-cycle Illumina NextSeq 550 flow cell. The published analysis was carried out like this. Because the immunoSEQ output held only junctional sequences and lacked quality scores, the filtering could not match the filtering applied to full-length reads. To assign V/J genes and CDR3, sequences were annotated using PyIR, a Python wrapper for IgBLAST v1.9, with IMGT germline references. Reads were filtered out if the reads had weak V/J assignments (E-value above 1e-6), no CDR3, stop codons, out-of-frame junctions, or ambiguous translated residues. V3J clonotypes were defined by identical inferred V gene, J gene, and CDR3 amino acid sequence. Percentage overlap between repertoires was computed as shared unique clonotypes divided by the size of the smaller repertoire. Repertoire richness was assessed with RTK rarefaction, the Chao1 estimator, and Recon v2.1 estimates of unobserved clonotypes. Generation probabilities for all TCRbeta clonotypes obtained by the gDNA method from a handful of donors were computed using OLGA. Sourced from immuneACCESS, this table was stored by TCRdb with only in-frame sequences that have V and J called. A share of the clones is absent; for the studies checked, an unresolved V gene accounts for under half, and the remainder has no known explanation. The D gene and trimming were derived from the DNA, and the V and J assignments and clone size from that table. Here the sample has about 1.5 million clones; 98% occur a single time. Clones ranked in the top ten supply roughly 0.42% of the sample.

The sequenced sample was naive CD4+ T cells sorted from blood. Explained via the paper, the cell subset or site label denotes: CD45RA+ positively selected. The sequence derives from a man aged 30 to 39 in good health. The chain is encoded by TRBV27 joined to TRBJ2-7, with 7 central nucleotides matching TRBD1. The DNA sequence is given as TGTGCCAGCAGTTCATCGACAACAGGGGCCCTCTCCTACGAGCAGTACTTC. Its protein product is CASSSSTTGALSYEQYF.